This is a list of T cell receptor beta chains from one sample in a study of blood T cells in healthy people across ages. TCRdb analysed the 5' RACE reads with MiXCR anew, one entry per CDR3 protein. The sample yields some 1.6 million distinct CDR3 sequences, about 32% seen once. The sample consisted of blood. These receptors originate from a woman aged 25 to 45 in good health. The CDR3 runs from the conserved cysteine through the conserved F or W. A D gene is named only where the DNA matches it firmly. Clone size is given for some rows only: seen once, a few or many times, or a class if the clone is expanded.

clone size,V gene,D gene,J gene,CDR3 protein,CDR3 DNA
few,TRBV4-1,TRBD1,TRBJ1-2,CASSQDLLDRKRGNYGYTF,TGCGCCAGCAGCCAAGATCTTCTGGACAGGAAAAGGGGAAACTATGGCTACACCTTC
NA,TRBV2,NA,TRBJ2-1,CASTPRALVYNEQFF,TGTGCCAGCACCCCGAGAGCGCTTGTGTACAATGAGCAGTTCTTC
NA,TRBV27,TRBD2,TRBJ2-7,CASSNIAGRLSEQYF,TGTGCCAGCAGTAATATAGCGGGGAGACTATCCGAGCAGTACTTC
few,TRBV6-2/TRBV6-3,TRBD2,TRBJ2-7,CASTIGLAETYEQYF,TGTGCCAGCACGATAGGACTAGCGGAAACCTACGAGCAGTACTTC
NA,TRBV4-1,NA,TRBJ1-5,CASSLYQSNNQPQHF,TGCGCCAGCAGCCTTTACCAGTCCAACAATCAGCCCCAGCATTTT
NA,TRBV12-3/TRBV12-4,NA,TRBJ2-1,CASSSGQRRGNEQFF,TGTGCCAGCAGTTCGGGACAGCGGAGGGGGAATGAGCAGTTCTTC
NA,TRBV9,NA,TRBJ2-7,CASSFYICSASRRDRSSYEQYF,NA
NA,TRBV20-1,NA,TRBJ1-1,CSAPRRPGRNTEAFF,TGCAGTGCTCCCCGTCGACCAGGGCGGAACACTGAAGCTTTCTTT
NA,TRBV11-1,NA,TRBJ1-1,CASSHGIEAFF,TGTGCCAGCAGCCACGGGATTGAAGCTTTCTTT
NA,TRBV5-5,TRBD2,TRBJ2-5,CASSFWEGKNLAETQYF,TGTGCCAGCAGCTTTTGGGAGGGAAAAAATCTAGCAGAGACCCAGTACTTC
many,TRBV7-6,TRBD2,TRBJ2-7,CASSSSGTHAYEQYF,TGTGCCAGCAGCTCTAGCGGGACCCACGCCTACGAGCAGTACTTC
NA,TRBV3-1,NA,TRBJ1-1,CAGSQRERGTEAFF,TGTGCCGGCAGCCAAAGAGAGAGGGGTACTGAAGCTTTCTTT
NA,TRBV10-3,NA,TRBJ2-2,CAISETGELFF,TGTGCCATCAGTGAAACCGGGGAGCTGTTTTTT
few,TRBV25-1,NA,TRBJ2-1,CASSEAGFYNEQFF,TGTGCCAGCAGTGAGGCGGGATTCTACAATGAGCAGTTCTTC
NA,TRBV20-1,NA,TRBJ2-6,CSARISGGANVPTF,TGCAGTGCTAGAATTTCTGGGGGGGCCAACGTCCCGACTTTC
few,TRBV20-1,TRBD2,TRBJ2-7,CSARRGRAAYEQYF,TGCAGTGCTAGACGAGGGAGGGCTGCCTACGAGCAGTACTTC
NA,TRBV6-6,NA,TRBJ2-7,CASSYSRLTYEQYF,TGTGCCAGCAGTTACTCCAGGCTTACCTACGAGCAGTACTTC
NA,TRBV5-1,TRBD1,TRBJ1-2,CASRTGQGAEGYTF,TGCGCCAGCAGGACCGGGCAGGGGGCGGAGGGCTACACCTTC
NA,TRBV27,TRBD2,TRBJ2-7,CASSLRSSGRVAYEQYF,TGTGCCAGCAGCTTACGGTCTAGCGGGAGAGTTGCCTACGAGCAGTACTTC
NA,TRBV6-5,NA,TRBJ1-2,CASNPTTGTGNYGYTF,TGTGCCAGCAATCCAACAACAGGAACGGGGAACTATGGCTACACCTTC
NA,TRBV11-2,TRBD2,TRBJ2-2,CASSGLAGPAGELFF,TGTGCCAGCAGCGGACTAGCGGGACCCGCCGGGGAGCTGTTTTTT
few,TRBV7-8,NA,TRBJ2-3,CASSIPGFAVDTQYF,TGTGCCAGCAGCATTCCTGGCTTCGCGGTTGATACGCAGTATTTT
NA,TRBV2,TRBD2,TRBJ2-3,CASRVGSGVSTDTQYF,TGTGCCAGCAGAGTCGGTAGCGGGGTGAGCACAGATACGCAGTATTTT
NA,TRBV28,NA,TRBJ2-6,CASTRWGGSGANVLTF,TGTGCCAGCACTCGGTGGGGCGGCTCTGGGGCCAACGTCCTGACTTTC
NA,TRBV7-9,TRBD2,TRBJ2-5,CASSFGGSSWEQYF,TGTGCCAGCAGCTTCGGCGGGAGTTCGTGGGAGCAGTACTTC
NA,TRBV6-1,NA,TRBJ2-1,CASSRAPSTYNEQFF,TGTGCCAGCAGCCGGGCGCCTAGCACCTACAATGAGCAGTTCTTC
NA,TRBV4-1,TRBD2,TRBJ2-5,CASSRTLAGGPETQYF,TGCGCCAGCAGCCGCACACTAGCGGGAGGGCCGGAGACCCAGTACTTC
few,TRBV7-3,TRBD2,TRBJ2-1,CASSLRAGASYNEQFF,TGTGCCAGCAGCTTAAGAGCGGGGGCCTCGTACAATGAGCAGTTCTTC
many,TRBV5-1,NA,TRBJ2-3,CASSVAGGASTDTQYF,TGCGCCAGCAGCGTGGCAGGGGGGGCTAGCACAGATACGCAGTATTTT
NA,TRBV14,TRBD2,TRBJ2-7,CASSLQGGREQYF,TGTGCCAGCAGCCTCCAGGGAGGGAGGGAGCAGTACTTC
NA,TRBV6-1,NA,TRBJ2-5,CASRGNRRESQYF,TGTGCCAGCAGAGGTAACAGGAGAGAGTCCCAGTACTTC
many,TRBV2,NA,TRBJ1-5,CASSEFPPQGGNQPQHF,TGTGCCAGCAGTGAATTTCCCCCCCAGGGAGGCAATCAGCCCCAGCATTTT
NA,TRBV20-1,NA,TRBJ1-2,CSVSGYGYTF,TGCAGTGTCTCGGGGTATGGCTACACCTTC
NA,TRBV28,NA,TRBJ1-5,CASSFGGYSNQPQHF,TGTGCCAGCAGTTTTGGGGGTTATAGCAATCAGCCCCAGCATTTT
few,TRBV29-1,NA,TRBJ2-2,CSAVRGTNLLGSTGELFF,TGCAGCGCCGTGCGGGGGACAAACCTGCTTGGGAGCACCGGGGAGCTGTTTTTT